The source of this T cell receptor (beta chain) is a study of T cells in severe cutaneous drug reactions (dated by TCRdb to about 2019). About the full investigation: Between the early 2010s and the late 2010s, patients were recruited from Taiwan, Thailand and a European registry network. Enrollment was limited to patients whose SJS/TEN or DRESS diagnosis was probable or definite according to RegiSCAR criteria. Libraries were prepared using iRepertoire multiplex PCR, and a comparison was cited by the authors in which similar capture of abundant clonotypes was shown across iRepertoire and 5' RACE methods with or without UMI. Patients in either the acute or the recovery stage provided biological samples, such as blister fluids/cells and PBMC. The culprit drug was assigned using the Naranjo algorithm and the ALDEN drug causality algorithm. The study combined bulk TCR sequencing with single-cell sequencing, quantitative PCR validation, functional assays and transgenic mouse experiments.

Results and caveats for the whole study, not just this receptor: A public TCRbeta CDR3 was found in all seven CBZ-SJS/TEN blister samples (mean around 13%) but was undetectable or scarce in tolerant-control and healthy-donor PBMC. TRBV12-4 usage was strongly increased in CBZ-SJS/TEN patients, averaging about 33% in blister cells and 5% to 6% in PBMC. According to the authors, further study is still needed to determine whether the public TCR generalizes to SJS/TEN caused by other drugs.

For CDR1 and CDR2, the germline V gene lists LGHNA and YNFKEQ. The CDR3 starts with the cysteine, ends with the phenylalanine, and has 12 residues. No DNA was logged. Sequenced donors were patients with carbamazepine-induced Stevens-Johnson syndrome or toxic epidermal necrolysis (CBZ-SJS/TEN). Peripheral blood repertoires came from CBZ-SJS/TEN patients of Han Chinese (five) and European (roughly 6) origin. Next-generation sequencing was used to profile the T cell receptor repertoires of patients with drug-induced severe cutaneous adverse reactions in a search for drug-specific clonotypes. The RNA source was either peripheral blood mononuclear cells or blister cells from skin lesions. Remarks on this clonotype: The antigen it binds to is not known.

Library preparation used the iRepertoire multiplex PCR system with TCR subtype-specific primers for both bulk and single-cell sequencing. Multiplex PCR using primers aimed at the V, D and J gene regions produced the bulk TCR beta libraries. Each sample contributed roughly 90-550 ng of RNA as input for preparing the bulk TCR library. An Illumina MiSeq was used to sequence bulk TCR beta amplicons. Processing in the source paper ran as follows. Sample misassignments and low-quality sequencing reads were removed through quality control steps. The amino acids lying between the V-gene Y[YFLI]C motif and the J-segment [FW]GXGT motif were defined as CDR3. The IMGT database served as the reference for assigning TRBV and TRBJ genes and CDR3 clonotypes. Per-sample TRBV expression was normalized to the mean of the same gene in PBMC from a few dozen healthy donors. TCRdb reprocessed the reads and assigns one entry to each CDR3 protein sequence, leaving out DNA. Here the V and J calls rest on TCRdb's processing, not on the authors' analysis. The sample table records a few thousand distinct CDR3 sequences. Roughly 77% of the sample is in the top ten clones.

Sequencing was done on a sample of PBMCs. The rearranged chain carries TRBV4-2 and TRBJ2-4; TCRdb names TRBD1, which stays unverified in the absence of DNA. The TCR was taken from a human donor with Stevens-Johnson syndrome, a severe cutaneous drug reaction. CDR3 loop: CASSPGGDIQYF.